Listed here is a single TCR beta chain. What it binds is unknown. With 1 base clipped from V and 7 bases from J, the junction kept 9 bases outside the gene matches. Germline V gene sequence: CDR1 MNHEY, CDR2 SMNVEV (reference sequence). The CDR3 has 16 residues. This sample stems from a study of cytomegalovirus exposure and HLA in healthy donors. It was with 60 Vbeta and 13 Jbeta primers that the PCR ran. This table comes from immunoSEQ multiplex PCR, and its TCRdb copy is limited to in-frame clones, with some not included. The table has about 150,000 clones, over 60% seen once; the top ten hold approximately 1.8%. Overall study results and limits: Trimming of TCR beta V- and J-genes showed a link, identified in a later analysis, to a missense DCLRE1C variant. Indistinguishability led to the exclusion of some V segments, TRBV6-2 and TRBV6-3 included.

V usage is TRBV27 and J usage is TRBJ2-1; 8 bases are shared with TRBD2. The clonotype comes from a woman aged 18-29 years in good health and CMV-seronegative. The sample comprised PBMCs. The CDR3 DNA follows: TGTGCCAGCAGTTTATTTTCCGGGGGGGAAACAAATGAGCAGTTCTTC. It translates to CASSLFSGGETNEQFF.